This T cell receptor (beta chain) was identified during a study of blood T cell repertoires in COVID-19 (dated by TCRdb to the early 2020s). For the study in its entirety: The collaborator samples originated in the United States, Italy and Spain and spanned the acute and convalescent phases of COVID-19. Where HLA class I and class II types were available, the types were taken from metadata supplied by the sample provider, not from assay-based typing. The repertoires were released in a freely available public database meant as a resource for research on the immune response to SARS-CoV-2. Subjects who had been exposed to COVID-19, were actively infected with it, or had recovered from it provided the deeply sampled blood TCRbeta repertoires that made up the dataset. Sample metadata almost always included a de-identified subject ID, COVID-19 status, age in years and sex. The prospective study material was composed of cDNA or gDNA derived from T cells, B-cell-depleted T cells, or PBMCs. The samples were drawn from the first 160 participants of the ongoing ImmuneRACE study and from under 1,500 subjects provided by 6 global collaborators.

V was cut back by 7 bases and J by 8 bases, leaving a gap of 17 bases between them. Looking up the germline V gene yields CDR1 MNHEY and CDR2 SVGAGI. The CDR3 sequence holds 13 residues, the cysteine and phenylalanine included. Just CDR3 DNA is preserved here, 39 bases in frame from base 1. Of note for this clone: The antigen it recognizes is unknown. The record has no base qualities; no much larger clone is one base away.

TCRbeta CDR3 regions were amplified from genomic DNA by means of the immunoSEQ Assay, a bias-controlled multiplex PCR. In the original analysis: Nucleated cell counts per sample were estimated from amplification of reference gene primers within the assay. To quantify the absolute abundance of each unique TCRbeta CDR3 rearrangement, sequence reads were collapsed and filtered. For each sample, productive Simpson clonality was calculated as the square root of Simpson's diversity index across productive rearrangements. TCRdb retrieved this table from immuneACCESS and kept in-frame rearrangements only. Not all clones are present; in checked studies, unresolved V genes account for under half, and no reason is known for the remainder. Clonal size and the V and J genes are those of that table, whereas D and trimming came from the DNA. This sample comprises about 99,000 clones, over 85% of them detected only once. The ten largest account for under 20% of the sample.

Collaborating institutions collected whole blood in K2EDTA tubes following their own protocols. For TCRbeta analysis, collaborators shipped samples as frozen whole blood, isolated PBMCs, or DNA extracted from either of those sample types. Broader findings and caveats from the paper: The amount of clinical and demographic metadata varied by source and participant and was provided uncurated.

The sequencing sample was made of peripheral blood. This sequence uses TRBV6-5 and TRBJ1-2; the D region possibly corresponds to TRBD1 (6 bases align). The receptor was isolated from a woman of 80 years or more in a cohort sampled during active COVID-19. This receptor carries the CDR3 CASTTDSLSGYTF. Read as DNA, the sequence is TGTGCCAGCACCACGGACAGTCTCTCGGGCTACACCTTC.